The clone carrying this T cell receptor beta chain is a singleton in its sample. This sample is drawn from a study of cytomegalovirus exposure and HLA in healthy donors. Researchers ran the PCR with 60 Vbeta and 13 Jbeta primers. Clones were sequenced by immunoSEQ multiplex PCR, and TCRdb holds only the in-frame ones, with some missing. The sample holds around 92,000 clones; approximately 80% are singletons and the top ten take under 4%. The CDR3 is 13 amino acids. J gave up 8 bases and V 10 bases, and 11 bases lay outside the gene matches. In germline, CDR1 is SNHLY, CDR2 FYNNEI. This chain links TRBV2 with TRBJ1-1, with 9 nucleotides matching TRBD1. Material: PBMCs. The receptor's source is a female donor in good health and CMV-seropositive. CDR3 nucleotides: TGTGCCAACCTAGGGACAGGGACACCGGAAGCTTTCTTT. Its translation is CANLGTGTPEAFF. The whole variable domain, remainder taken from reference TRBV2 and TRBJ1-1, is EPEVTQTPSHQVTQMGQEVILRCVPISNHLYFYWYRQILGQKVEFLVSFYNNEISEKSEIFDDQFSVERPDGSNFTLKIRSTKLEDSAMYFCANLGTGTPEAFFGQGTRLTVV.